Presented here are 24 T cell receptor beta chains from one specimen sequenced in a study of blood T cell repertoires in COVID-19. Assay: immunoSEQ multiplex PCR; the TCRdb copy retains only in-frame clones and omits some. The sample lists roughly 65,000 clones, approximately 86% occurring once. Source material: peripheral blood. These receptors were obtained from a woman aged 60-75 years with acute or convalescent COVID-19.

This clone was detected a few times. This rearrangement joins TRBV28 to TRBJ2-3, with TRBD1 as a possible D gene (6 bases). V shed 0 bases and J shed 0 bases, with 13 bases lying between them. CDR3 size: 17 residues. Germline CDR1 MDHEN, CDR2 SYDVKM. Written as DNA, the CDR3 is TGTGCCAGCAGTTTATGGTTTACAGGGCCAAGCACAGATACGCAGTATTTT. Its protein is CASSLWFTGPSTDTQYF.

The chain recombines TRBV2 with TRBJ1-2, with a possible D match to TRBD1 (6 bases). The CDR3 loop spans 12 amino acids. CDR1 is SNHLY, CDR2 FYNNEI, per germline. V shed 4 bases and J shed 12 bases, with 15 bases lying between them. The CDR3 nucleotides read TGTGCCAGCAGTGTCACAGGGTTTCAGAACACCTTC. This sequence encodes CASSVTGFQNTF.

The V call is TRBV7-9, the J call TRBJ1-1; perhaps TRBD1 as D (5 bases). This CDR3 spans 16 amino acids. The V gene's germline CDR1 is SEHNR and CDR2 FQNEAQ (reference sequence). Trimming cost V 1 base and J 1 base, with 13 bases left between them. The CDR3 is CASSLGAPGGNTEAFF. In DNA, the CDR3 is TGTGCCAGCAGCTTAGGGGCACCGGGGGGGAACACTGAAGCTTTCTTT.

This clone has only a few counts. This chain joins TRBV4-1 and TRBJ2-1, with 13 positions matching TRBD2. Germline V gene sequence: CDR1 MGHRA, CDR2 YSYEKL. The CDR3 spans 15 residues. With V trimmed by 4 bases and J by 10 bases, 7 bases remained unmatched. For the CDR3, the DNA is TGCGCCAGCAGCCTAACTAGCGGGGGGGCAGACGAGCAGTTCTTC. Protein product: CASSLTSGGADEQFF.

The chain is built from TRBV19 and TRBJ2-1, with no clear D. The CDR3 consists of 18 residues. Germline-derived CDR1 and CDR2 are LNHDA and SQIVND (reference sequence). The V and J ends lost 3 bases and 10 bases respectively, with 28 bases between them. The CDR3 region has the DNA TGTGCCAGTAGTATCCCACCCGGCGGCCGCTCAAGAGACCACGAGCAGTTCTTC. Translation gives CASSIPPGGRSRDHEQFF.

This chain connects TRBV6-6 to TRBJ1-4; no clear D gene. Germline CDR1 is MNHNY and CDR2 is SVGAGI (reference sequence). This CDR3 is built from 14 residues. The germline V and J ends were trimmed by 6 bases and 0 bases, with 8 bases remaining between them. This CDR3 reads CASRKEATNEKLFF. The CDR3 nucleotides read TGTGCCAGCAGGAAAGAGGCAACTAATGAAAAACTGTTTTTT.

The V gene is TRBV29-1, the J gene TRBJ2-4, with 11 bases identical to TRBD1. The CDR3 length is 13 residues. Germline V CDR1 and CDR2: SQVTM, ANQGSEA. The V gene end was trimmed by 6 bases and the J gene end by 5 bases; junction bases not matched to a gene: 3. The CDR3 sequence: CSVGTGGQNIQYF. CDR3 in DNA: TGCAGCGTGGGGACAGGGGGACAAAACATTCAGTACTTC. Full variable domain (missing parts from reference TRBV29-1 and TRBJ2-4): SAVISQKPSRDICQRGTSLTIQCQVDSQVTMMFWYRQQPGQSLTLIATANQGSEATYESGFVIDKFPISRPNLTFSTLTVSNMSPEDSSIYLCSVGTGGQNIQYFGAGTRLSVL.

The rearrangement uses TRBV19 and TRBJ1-5, with no clear D. Trimming stripped 4 bases from V and 5 bases from J, with 9 bases between. The CDR3 spans 13 residues. From germline, CDR1 is LNHDA and CDR2 SQIVND (reference sequence). CDR3 DNA sequence: TGTGCCAGTAGTACCCAAGCACATCAGCCCCAGCATTTT. This translates into CASSTQAHQPQHF.

This clone was counted a few times. The rearrangement joins TRBV6-5 to TRBJ2-7; D unresolved. Between the trimmed V and J ends, which lost 8 bases and 2 bases, there was a span of 7 bases. The CDR3 length is 11 residues. In germline, CDR1 is MNHEY, CDR2 SVGAGI. This CDR3 reads CASERAYEQYF. In nucleotides, the CDR3 is TGTGCCAGCGAGAGAGCCTACGAGCAGTACTTC.

The chain carries TRBV6-5 and TRBJ2-7, with a weak D call TRBD2 (5 bases). The CDR3 sequence is 13 residues long. V was pared by 6 bases and J by 1 base, with 10 bases between. Looked up from germline, CDR1 is MNHEY and CDR2 is SVGAGI. CDR3 nucleotide sequence: TGTGCCAGCAGCCGAGGGCCTTCCTACGAGCAGTACTTC. Amino acids: CASSRGPSYEQYF.

The chain carries TRBV5-1 and TRBJ1-1, with D tentatively TRBD1 (5 bases). The ends were cut back, 4 bases at V and 2 bases at J, with 9 bases in the middle. The CDR3 consists of 13 residues. The germline V gene has CDR1 SGHRS and CDR2 YFSETQ. Here the CDR3 DNA reads TGCGCCAGCAGCATCGGGGGTAACACTGAAGCTTTCTTT. This codes for CASSIGGNTEAFF.

Only a few counts were recorded for this clone. The J gene is TRBJ1-4, the V gene TRBV6-2 or TRBV6-3, with 9 bases fitting TRBD1. V lost 0 bases, J lost 0 bases, and 8 bases stayed unmatched. Germline values: CDR1 MNHEY, CDR2 SVGEGT. The CDR3 is made up of 19 amino acids. The CDR3 loop reads CASSYSTGTGFSTNEKLFF. CDR3 in DNA: TGTGCCAGCAGTTACTCGACCGGGACAGGGTTCTCAACTAATGAAAAACTGTTTTTT.

The V gene is TRBV3-1 (or the pseudogene TRBV3-2), the J gene TRBJ2-7; D gene uncertain. This CDR3 is 16 amino acids long. Germline V CDR1 and CDR2: LGHDT, YNNKEL (reference sequence). Trimming left V 4 bases short and J 12 bases short, with 28 bases between. The CDR3 protein is CASSLGSSGVQEGPYF. In DNA form, the CDR3 reads TGTGCCAGCAGCCTCGGTTCCTCCGGCGTCCAGGAAGGTCCGTACTTC.

This clone showed up just once. The chain employs TRBV7-2 and TRBJ2-2; D unclear. The V gene's germline CDR1 is SGHTA and CDR2 FQGNSA. The germline V and J ends were trimmed by 1 base and 3 bases, with 9 bases remaining between them. The CDR3 sequence is 15 residues long. The CDR3 DNA is TGTGCCAGCAGCTTAGTAACAGCCGACACCGGGGAGCTGTTTTTT. This encodes CASSLVTADTGELFF.

The chain uses TRBV6-1 and TRBJ2-1; the D is unclear. CDR3 size: 15 residues. Trimming pared 2 bases from V and 7 bases from J, leaving 15 bases between. Germline V gene lookup returns CDR1 MNHNS and CDR2 SASEGT. CDR3 in amino acids: CASSEPYPLTNEQFF. For the CDR3, the DNA is TGTGCCAGCAGTGAACCGTACCCCCTTACAAATGAGCAGTTCTTC.

The rearrangement uses TRBV6-5 and TRBJ1-4; 8 positions agree with TRBD1. V shed 5 bases, J shed 6 bases, and the junction held 8 bases outside the gene matches. The CDR3 runs 15 residues. Germline lookup yields CDR1 MNHEY and CDR2 SVGAGI. In nucleotides, the CDR3 is TGTGCCAGCAGTCAGTCCGGGACAGGTCATGAAAAACTGTTTTTT. This sequence encodes CASSQSGTGHEKLFF.

V is TRBV3-1 (or the pseudogene TRBV3-2) and J is TRBJ2-5; the D gene is possibly TRBD1 (6 bases). Trimming shortened V by 0 bases and J by 1 base, and 9 bases separated the two germline ends. The V gene's germline CDR1 is LGHDT and CDR2 YNNKEL (reference sequence). This CDR3 spans 15 amino acids. The CDR3 nucleotides read TGTGCCAGCAGCCAAGAATCCAGGGGCCAAGAGACCCAGTACTTC. It yields the protein CASSQESRGQETQYF.

The chain has TRBV5-4 and TRBJ2-1; TRBD2 aligns across 10 bases. The CDR3 sequence is 16 residues long. V shed 4 bases and J 5 bases; nucleotides not matched to a gene: 9. CDR1 is SGHNT, CDR2 YYREEE, per germline (reference sequence). CDR3 sequence reads: CASSPPKRGGHNEQFF. The DNA for the CDR3 is TGTGCCAGCAGCCCCCCCAAGCGGGGGGGTCACAATGAGCAGTTCTTC.

The sample holds one count of this clone. This sequence joins TRBV2 and TRBJ2-3; 10 bases agree with TRBD2. The CDR3 is 14 residues long. Per germline, CDR1 SNHLY and CDR2 FYNNEI. V dropped 8 bases and J dropped 1; count of bases not matched to a gene: 3. The CDR3 region has the DNA TGTGCCAGCCGAACTAGCGGGGGCACAGATACGCAGTATTTT. Its protein product is CASRTSGGTDTQYF.

This clone was counted only a few times. The J gene is TRBJ1-2, the V gene TRBV21-1; TRBD1, the table's D call, lacks a check against the DNA. TRBV21-1 is assigned pseudogene status. The CDR3 is 14 residues long. DNA for the CDR3: TGTGCCAGCAGCAAACGGGACAGGGTATACGGCTACACCTTC. Encoded protein: CASSKRDRVYGYTF.

The rearrangement uses TRBV19 and TRBJ1-2, with TRBD1 matching 10 bases. Losses at the gene ends were 6 bases for V and 1 base for J; bases not matched to a gene: 5. Germline CDR1 and CDR2: LNHDA and SQIVND (reference sequence). The CDR3 covers 15 residues. CDR3 loop: CASSLGTGDNYGYTF. The CDR3 DNA sequence: TGTGCCAGTAGCCTCGGGACAGGGGATAACTATGGCTACACCTTC.

This clone was picked up a small number of times. This chain uses TRBV7-3 with TRBJ1-4; 9 bases line up with TRBD1. Germline V lookup: CDR1 SGHTA, CDR2 FQGTGA. The CDR3 consists of 15 residues. Trimming took 5 bases from V and 3 from J; bases not matched to a gene: 4. The CDR3 nucleotides are TGTGCCAGCAGCGGACAGGGGTTGGCTAATGAAAAACTGTTTTTT. Translating it yields CASSGQGLANEKLFF.

This chain links TRBV7-3 with TRBJ2-2; 10 bases fit TRBD2. This CDR3 contains 17 residues. V shed 6 bases and J 7 bases; nucleotides not matched to a gene: 14. CDR1 and CDR2 from the germline V gene are SGHTA and FQGTGA. The CDR3 loop is CASRSYTLAGASGELFF. The CDR3 DNA sequence: TGTGCCAGCAGGTCTTATACGCTAGCGGGGGCAAGCGGGGAGCTGTTTTTT. Complete variable domain (other parts from reference TRBV7-3 and TRBJ2-2): GAGVSQTPSNKVTEKGKYVELRCDPISGHTALYWYRQSLGQGPEFLIYFQGTGAADDSGLPNDRFFAVRPEGSVSTLKIQRTERGDSAVYLCASRSYTLAGASGELFFGEGSRLTVL.

This clone appeared a single time. The rearrangement joins TRBV4-1 to TRBJ2-4, with TRBD2 matching over 9 bases. The CDR3 is 16 amino acids. Germline V gene data show CDR1 as MGHRA and CDR2 as YSYEKL. Trimming removed 1 base from V and 3 bases from J; junction bases left unmatched: 4. CDR3 sequence: CASSQVGRGGKNIQYF. For the CDR3, the DNA is TGCGCCAGCAGCCAAGTCGGGCGGGGGGGCAAAAACATTCAGTACTTC.